This TCR beta chain was sequenced for a study of T-cell reconstitution after alpha-beta-depleted transplantation in children. Findings and caveats of the study: Where some patients showed high TCRbeta diversity at day 60, it came from recipient T cells and thymic progenitors that had survived. A year had passed since transplant, and T-cell counts and diversity by then came mostly from newly produced T cells. Expanded graft clones, several hundred of them, were reportedly the source of alpha-beta T cells about two months after transplant.

Unique molecular identifiers were used in preparing the TCRbeta library. MiXCR, applied by TCRdb to the PCR reads, yields one record per CDR3 protein. Of some 50,000 distinct CDR3 sequences in the sample, around 8.8% were seen once. CDR3 length equals 14 residues. Trimming took 3 bases from V and 2 from J, leaving 10 bases between them. The germline gives CDR1 KGHSH, CDR2 LQKENI. This clonotype was picked up a small number of times. Its antigen is not known. The source is a male patient aged 2-15 years who had a stem cell transplant for chronic granulomatous disease, so the T cells may come from the graft donor. This sequence joins TRBV18 and TRBJ2-5; D could derive from TRBD1 or TRBD2 (5 bases each). Source: PBMCs, mostly from graft donor cells, taken 60 days after TCRalphabeta/CD19-depleted stem cell transplant. The CDR3 DNA is TGTGCCAGCTCACCCAGGGAGTTACAAGAGACCCAGTACTTC. Protein product: CASSPRELQETQYF.